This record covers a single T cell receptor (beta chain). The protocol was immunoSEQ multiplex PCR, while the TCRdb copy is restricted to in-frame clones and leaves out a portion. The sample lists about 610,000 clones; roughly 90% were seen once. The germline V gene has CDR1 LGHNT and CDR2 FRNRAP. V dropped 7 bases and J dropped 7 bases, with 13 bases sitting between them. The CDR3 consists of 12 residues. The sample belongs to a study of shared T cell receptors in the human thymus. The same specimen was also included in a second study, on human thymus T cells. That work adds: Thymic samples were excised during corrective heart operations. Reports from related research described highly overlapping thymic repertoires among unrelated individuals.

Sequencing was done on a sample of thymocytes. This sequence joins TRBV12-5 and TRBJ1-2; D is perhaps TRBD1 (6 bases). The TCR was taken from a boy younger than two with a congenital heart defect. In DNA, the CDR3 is TGTGCTAGTGTCCGGGGGGGCCGTGGCTACACCTTC. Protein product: CASVRGGRGYTF.